The T cell receptor (beta chain) described here comes from a study of cytomegalovirus exposure and HLA in healthy donors. Regarding the study as a whole: Later, an analysis found that common viral pathogens appeared to be linked with several of the most significant clusters. Available immune exposure information covered CMV serostatus only. There were some public TCRs occurring in many donors, but most TCR sequences were rare.

The PCR employed 60 Vbeta primers together with 13 Jbeta primers. Here immunoSEQ multiplex PCR was the method, and the copy in TCRdb shows in-frame clones only, minus some. The top ten clones hold more than 3% of a sample with fewer than 150,000 clones, more than 75% of them seen once. V was shortened by 0 bases and J by 6 bases, with 15 bases between the two germline ends. In germline, CDR1 is SQVTM, CDR2 ANQGSEA. This CDR3 is 15 amino acids long. As for the donors, each was a healthy bone marrow donor. For this clone: Antigen specificity is unknown.

V is TRBV29-1 and J is TRBJ2-1; D uncertain. The sequenced sample consisted of PBMCs. This TCR was sampled from a man aged 18 to 29 in good health and CMV-seronegative. CDR3 nucleotides: TGCAGCGTTGAAGATCCGGAGCTAGTAAGCAATGAGCAGTTCTTC. As protein: CSVEDPELVSNEQFF.